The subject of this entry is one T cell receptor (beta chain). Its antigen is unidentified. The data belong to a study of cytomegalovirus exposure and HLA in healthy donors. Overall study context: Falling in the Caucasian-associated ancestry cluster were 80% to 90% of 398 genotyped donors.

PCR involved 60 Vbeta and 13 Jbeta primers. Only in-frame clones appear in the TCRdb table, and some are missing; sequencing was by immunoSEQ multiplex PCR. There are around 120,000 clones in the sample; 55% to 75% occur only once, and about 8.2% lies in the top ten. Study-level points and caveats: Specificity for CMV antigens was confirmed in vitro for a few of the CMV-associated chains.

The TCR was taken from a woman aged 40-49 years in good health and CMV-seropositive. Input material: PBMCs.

The CDR3, as DNA: TGTGCCAGCAGTAAAAGACAGGGGGTAGGAGGAAACACCATATATTTT. It translates to CASSKRQGVGGNTIYF. The J gene is TRBJ1-3, the V gene TRBV5-4; 9 bases are shared with TRBD1. Looked up from germline, CDR1 is SGHNT and CDR2 is YYREEE (reference sequence). V lost 5 bases to trimming and J lost 4 bases; unmatched junction nucleotides: 10. CDR3 length: 16 residues. Full variable domain (outside the CDR3, taken from reference TRBV5-4 and TRBJ1-3): ETGVTQSPTHLIKTRGQQVTLRCSSQSGHNTVSWYQQALGQGPQFIFQYYREEENGRGNFPPRFSGLQFPNYSSELNVNALELDDSALYLCASSKRQGVGGNTIYFGEGSWLTVV.